The 18 T cell receptor beta chains below all came from one sample that was sequenced in a study of Graves' ophthalmopathy and Graves' hyperthyroidism. From RNA, the CDR3 regions of TCR beta chains were amplified and sequenced. RT-PCR was first run with HTBI primers, then multiplex PCR in a second round. Each CDR3 protein is one row after TCRdb ran MiXCR on the multiplex PCR reads. The sample carries about 1.1 million distinct CDR3 sequences, around a third recorded once. Material: peripheral blood or thyroid tissue (not recorded which). These receptors were obtained from an adult man with Graves' hyperthyroidism.

This clonotype was counted only a few times. The CDR3 region has the DNA TGCGCCAGCAGCCAAGTCCCGAAGGCACTGCGAGGCTATGGCTACACCTTC. Translating it yields CASSQVPKALRGYGYTF. The V gene is TRBV4-1, the J gene TRBJ1-2; D is ambiguous. The CDR3 extends over 17 amino acids. Trimming shortened V by 1 base and J by 4 bases, and 19 bases separated the two germline ends. Per germline, CDR1 MGHRA and CDR2 YSYEKL.

In this sample, this clonotype turned up many times. This rearrangement joins TRBV6-5 to TRBJ1-1; the match to TRBD1 covers 10 bases. Looked up from germline, CDR1 is MNHEY and CDR2 is SVGAGI. Trimming at V came to 2 bases and at J to 7 bases, leaving 1 base not matched to a gene. The CDR3 extends over 13 amino acids. CDR3 in amino acids: CASSYGQGDEAFF. The CDR3 nucleotides are TGTGCCAGCAGTTACGGACAGGGGGATGAAGCTTTCTTT.

The chain is built from TRBV5-5 and TRBJ2-2; 8 nucleotides align to TRBD2. V trimming: 2 bases; J trimming: 4 bases; junction bases outside the gene matches: 7. There are 16 residues in the CDR3. Germline CDR1 and CDR2: SGHKS and YYEKEE (reference sequence). The CDR3 DNA reads as TGTGCCAGCAGCTTTTTCGGGACTAGTCGCACCGGGGAGCTGTTTTTT. As protein: CASSFFGTSRTGELFF.

The rearrangement uses TRBV25-1 and TRBJ2-5; D possibly uses TRBD1 or TRBD2 (5 bases each). The CDR3 contains 13 residues. Trimming took off 10 bases at V and 4 bases at J, with 16 bases between the two ends. Germline values: CDR1 MGHDK, CDR2 SYGVNS. The CDR3 DNA reads TGTGCCATCAGGGCGGGCCAGAGAGAGACCCAGTACTTC. It translates to CAIRAGQRETQYF.

On this clonotype: This could be a read error, since a much larger clone is one nucleotide away. The chain carries TRBV2 and TRBJ2-2; perhaps TRBD2 as D (7 bases). CDR3 length: 15 amino acids. Germline CDR1 and CDR2: SNHLY and FYNNEI. Trimming took 4 bases from V and 5 from J, leaving 14 bases between them. The CDR3 region is CASSAGGPETGELFF. CDR3 DNA sequence: TGTGCCAGCAGTGCGGGGGGCCCGGAGACCGGGGAGCTGTTTTTT.

This clonotype was seen ten or more times. The CDR3 sequence is CASSLHDRGLEKLFF. The CDR3 DNA follows: TGTGCCAGCAGCTTACACGACAGGGGCCTGGAGAAACTGTTTTTT. The rearrangement uses TRBV7-8 and TRBJ1-4; 8 positions match TRBD1. The V segment lost 2 bases and the J segment 11 bases; nucleotides outside the gene matches: 10. This CDR3 spans 15 amino acids. Germline V gene data show CDR1 as SGHVS and CDR2 as FQNEAQ.

The chain carries TRBV10-1 and TRBJ1-1, with 10 bases aligning to TRBD1. CDR1 WNHNN and CDR2 SYGVQD come from the germline V gene (reference sequence). Trimming at V came to 6 bases and at J to 1 base, leaving 5 bases not matched to a gene. CDR3 length: 15 residues. The CDR3 protein is CASSSDRGENTEAFF. The CDR3 DNA follows: TGCGCCAGCAGCTCGGACAGGGGGGAGAACACTGAAGCTTTCTTT.

Comments on this clonotype: The CDR3 does not end in the conserved phenylalanine or tryptophan, so this is likely a read error. The CDR3 region has the DNA TGTGCCAGCAGACCGGGAGTTCGGGAGACCCAGTACCTC. It specifies CASRPGVRETQYL. The chain uses TRBV12-3 or TRBV12-4 and TRBJ2-5; possibly TRBD2 for D (6 bases). CDR3 length: 13 amino acids. The V gene lost 6 bases and the J gene lost 5 bases, with 13 bases spanning the gap.

The chain recombines TRBV12-3 or TRBV12-4 with TRBJ1-1, with TRBD1 identical over 7 bases. The CDR3 consists of 14 residues. With 6 bases clipped from V and 4 bases from J, the junction kept 8 bases outside the gene matches. The CDR3 DNA reads as TGTGCCAGCAGAACTACACAGGGGAGCACTGAAGCTTTCTTT. Residues: CASRTTQGSTEAFF.

This clonotype appeared many times. The chain uses TRBV14 and TRBJ2-7, with TRBD2 as a possible D gene (6 bases). Germline CDR1 is SGHDN and CDR2 is FVKESK. V was trimmed by 3 bases and J by 0 bases, leaving 18 bases between them. This CDR3 is 17 amino acids long. CDR3 bases: TGTGCCAGCAGCCAGGAAGGTACTAGCCGGAACTCCTACGAGCAGTACTTC. Encoded protein: CASSQEGTSRNSYEQYF.

In this sample, this clonotype turned up once. A much larger clone lies a single base off, so this may be a read error. This rearrangement joins TRBV20-1 to TRBJ1-1, with D possibly TRBD1 on 5 matching bases. The V and J ends lost 2 bases and 4 bases respectively, with 11 bases between them. Germline V lookup: CDR1 DFQATT, CDR2 SNEGSKA (reference sequence). This CDR3 is built from 13 residues. CDR3 region: CSARREGTTEAFF. The CDR3, as DNA: TGCAGTGCTAGAAGGGAGGGGACCACTGAAGCTTTCTTT.

This clonotype was observed at least ten times. This chain links TRBV20-1 with TRBJ2-6; maybe TRBD1 (5 bases). CDR3 size: 16 residues. Germline V gene data show CDR1 as DFQATT and CDR2 as SNEGSKA (reference sequence). Between the trimmed V and J ends, which lost 1 base and 0 bases, there was a span of 10 bases. As DNA, the CDR3 is TGCAGTGCTAGAGCCAGGGAAAGCTCTGGGGCCAACGTCCTGACTTTC. It is translated as CSARARESSGANVLTF.

This clonotype was found many times. The chain couples TRBV10-2 to TRBJ2-7; no clear D gene. V lost 6 bases and J 2 bases, leaving 11 bases between the germline ends. The CDR3 covers 13 residues. Germline-derived CDR1 and CDR2 are WSHSY and SAAADI. CDR3 DNA sequence: TGCGCCAGCAGAACCTCGGAAACCTACGAGCAGTACTTC. This sequence encodes CASRTSETYEQYF.

The sample holds a few counts of this clonotype. The rearrangement links TRBV19 to TRBJ1-6; D is possibly TRBD1 (6 bases). CDR3 length equals 17 residues. CDR1 is LNHDA, CDR2 SQIVND, per germline (reference sequence). Between the trimmed V and J ends, which lost 3 bases and 0 bases, there was a span of 12 bases. The CDR3 DNA reads as TGTGCCAGTAGTATCCCAACAGGGAGCTCCTATAATTCACCCCTCCACTTT. Translation: CASSIPTGSSYNSPLHF.

On this clonotype itself: A much larger clone lies one base from this, so it may be a read error. The chain employs TRBV20-1 and TRBJ2-5; 13 bases align to TRBD2. The length of the CDR3 is 18 residues. CDR1 is DFQATT and CDR2 is SNEGSKA in the germline V gene (reference sequence). DNA for the CDR3: TGCAGTGCTAGAGGGGGGACTAGCGGGGAGACGTACCAAGAGACCCAGTGCTTC. This sequence encodes CSARGGTSGETYQETQCF.

Concerning this clonotype itself: One end of the junction varies from germline; a read error may be responsible. The gene calls are TRBV10-2 and TRBJ2-7; TRBD2 matches 11 bases. Per germline, CDR1 WSHSY and CDR2 SAAADI. The CDR3 has 14 amino acids. CDR3 nucleotides: TGCACCAGCAGGCAGACTAGCGGGAATTACGAGCAGTACTTC. Translated, it gives CTSRQTSGNYEQYF.

This clonotype appeared a few times. This chain uses TRBV28 with TRBJ2-7; D is perhaps TRBD1 or TRBD2 (6 bases each). Trimming pared 5 bases from V and 4 bases from J, leaving 18 bases between. From germline, CDR1 is MDHEN and CDR2 SYDVKM. The CDR3 runs 15 residues. CDR3 in amino acids: CASSKPTGGAYEQYF. In nucleotides, the CDR3 is TGTGCCAGCAGTAAGCCGACAGGAGGGGCTTACGAGCAGTACTTC.

This clonotype was counted many times. The chain employs TRBV5-1 and TRBJ1-1; D remains unclear. The CDR3 has 16 residues. V was clipped by 4 bases and J by 3 bases, with 19 bases between them. CDR1 is SGHRS, CDR2 YFSETQ, per germline. CDR3 nucleotide sequence: TGCGCCAGCAGCGTGGGGTTGTTGGAAAGGGACACTGAAGCTTTCTTT. This sequence encodes CASSVGLLERDTEAFF.